This T cell receptor beta chain was observed in a study of CD8 T cells in Susac syndrome (dated by TCRdb to the late 2010s). A note on the overall study: The study used repertoire sequencing to test whether antigen drove CD8+ T cell activation and differentiation in Susac syndrome. The study compared CD8+ T cell repertoire clonality among 12 healthy donors, 14 Susac syndrome patients and approximately 16 multiple sclerosis patients. What the work shows at the level of the full study, not this receptor alone: The number of individuals in the TCR sequencing and HLA analysis was recognized as being relatively small.

With respect to this clonotype: No antigen is known for it. No quality values exist for individual bases; no much larger clone is one base distant.

Between the V and J ends, shortened by 3 bases and 14 bases respectively, the junction contains 35 bases. CDR1 and CDR2 are read off the germline V gene (reference sequence) as GTSNPN and SVGIG. Measured from the cysteine to the phenylalanine, the CDR3 is 19 residues long. The retained sequence is limited to the CDR3, 57 bases, with the frame set at the first base. RNA was extracted using the RNeasy kit, and about 0.5 to 1 ug of the RNA was reverse transcribed with random hexamers. The immunoSEQ multiplex PCR assay, covering 54 Vbeta and 13 Jbeta segments, was used to amplify TCR beta CDR3 regions. PCR amplification bias was corrected using a synthetic template baseline for primer optimization and computational correction. The original pipeline was this. Reads were assigned to V, D and J genes according to IMGT and analyzed in immunoSEQ Analyzer, with only productive sequences retained. To calculate clonality, Shannon entropy was normalized by log2 of the number of productive unique sequences and then subtracted from one. For each patient and control, public and private clones were evaluated within the 100 most prevalent clones. Clones were defined as Susac-specific if absent from the healthy and MS cohorts, from some 1,000 published viral clones and from other ImmuneACCESS disease sequences. TCRdb applied fastp at Q25 and MiXCR to the public reads, then kept only in-frame beta chains. Records with the same CDR3 protein are collapsed into one entry carrying the most frequent genes and DNA. The V and J calls were determined by TCRdb, not by the authors. This sample has 160,000 or so distinct CDR3 sequences in its table, and 94% of those were observed once. The top ten clonotypes cover more than 0.2% of the sample.

Peripheral blood CD8+ and CD4+ T cells from healthy donors, Susac syndrome patients and multiple sclerosis patients were profiled using high-throughput TCR beta sequencing. The multiple sclerosis controls were treatment-naive patients who had stable or active relapsing-remitting disease and met the revised McDonald criteria. Bulk CD8+ and CD4+ T cells were purified by magnetic negative isolation, while CD8+ TEMRA cells were enriched using FACS. Blood was collected in EDTA tubes and processed within 24 hours, with PBMCs isolated through density gradient centrifugation. PBMCs intended for TCR sequencing were cryopreserved in liquid nitrogen and were subsequently thawed in a 37 degrees C water bath. The sorted or isolated CD4+, CD8+ and CD8+ TEMRA cells had a purity of 90% or higher.

The sequenced sample was CD8+ T cells from PBMCs. The TCR originated in a human donor with multiple sclerosis. The sequence links TRBV30 to TRBJ1-6; the D gene cannot be resolved reliably. The CDR3: CAWSARRSTPGLRRRTLHF. The DNA sequence is as follows: TGTGCCTGGAGCGCACGGCGGAGTACCCCGGGCCTGAGAAGGAGGACCCTCCACTTT. Reference TRBV30 and TRBJ1-6 genes cover what lies past the CDR3, so the full variable domain is SQTIHQWPATLVQPVGSPLSLECTVEGTSNPNLYWYRQAAGRGLQLLFYSVGIGQISSEVPQNLSASRPQDRQFILSSKKLLLSDSGFYLCAWSARRSTPGLRRRTLHFGNGTRLTVT.